What follows describes a single T cell receptor beta chain. No antigen is known for it. The record originates from a study of cytomegalovirus exposure and HLA in healthy donors. Study-wide points: Later, an analysis showed that TCR beta chains associated with HLA were more clonally expanded than others that were equally common.

It was with 60 Vbeta and 13 Jbeta primers that the PCR ran. Using immunoSEQ multiplex PCR, the repertoire was profiled, and TCRdb retains in-frame clones only, with some absent. The clone table shows 100,000 or so clones, with the ten largest holding 0.59%. Germline V gene data show CDR1 as LGHNA and CDR2 as YNFKEQ. This CDR3 has 15 amino acids. J lost 9 bases, V lost 0 bases, and 1 base had no gene match. Source material: PBMCs. The clonotype comes from a man aged 50 or older in good health and CMV-seronegative. V is TRBV4-2 and J is TRBJ2-1; 14 bases fit TRBD2. The CDR3 DNA is TGTGCCAGCAGCCAAGAAGGACTAGCGGGAGGTGAGCAGTTCTTC. It translates to CASSQEGLAGGEQFF.